This TCR beta chain was found in a study of CXCR3-negative and CXCR3-positive naive CD8 T cells. Study outcomes and limitations: The study found more hydrophobic TRB CDR3s in CXCR3-positive naive cells than in CXCR3-negative naive cells.

With regard to this clonotype: Antigen specificity is unknown.

UMI-labeled TRB cDNA libraries were prepared by 5' RACE. No DNA is given; TCRdb re-called the 5' RACE reads and lists each CDR3 protein once. The sample table includes 90,000 to 100,000 distinct CDR3 sequences. Per the germline V gene, CDR1 is KGHSH and CDR2 is LQKENI. This CDR3 is 14 amino acids long. This TCR derives from a human donor in good health. Some clones in this sample may be carry-over from other donors' samples. The chain recombines TRBV18 with TRBJ1-5. The sample comprised naive CXCR3+ CD8+ T cells from blood. Sample subset: CD45RO-CCR7+CD27+CD95- naive CD8+ T cells expressing CXCR3 (TNR3+). The CDR3 loop is CASSRDKINQPQHF.